This T cell receptor beta chain was documented in a study of CD8 T cell repertoires and HIV-1 epitope variants. As for the study in general: Separate wells received one of Twenty-five Gag or Nef variant peptides. Regarding the study as a whole: Only beta chains were identified, marking proliferation to antigen, not function.

This clone was recorded only once. Its specificity is unknown. V gave up 0 bases and J gave up 6 bases, with 6 bases separating them. The CDR3 is made up of 13 amino acids. In germline, CDR1 is MRHNA, CDR2 SNTAGT. Some clones are missing from TCRdb's copy, which holds only in-frame ones; the method was immunoSEQ multiplex PCR. Of under 7,500 clones in the sample, under 70% are singletons; the top ten hold roughly 45%. The source material was cultured CD8+ T cells derived from PBMCs. The chain couples TRBV6-4 to TRBJ2-1, with D uncertain. The sequence came from a male donor with HIV. This CDR3 reads CASSDSVLNEQFF. The CDR3 DNA sequence: TGTGCCAGCAGTGACTCGGTCCTCAATGAGCAGTTCTTC.